The 18 T cell receptor beta chains in this list originate from one sample, sequenced in a study of shared clonotypes between healthy human individuals. Profiling relied on immunoSEQ multiplex PCR, and the TCRdb table lists in-frame clones only, not all of them. The table shows some 1 million clones, with around 75% occurring only once. The specimen sequenced was memory CD4+ T cells sorted from blood. Subset defined: CD45RA-negative fraction. The receptors here all came from a man in his late teens or twenties in good health.

This clone was seen a few times. The DNA of the CDR3 is TGTGCCAGTAGTGGGACCACAGGGATAGAGGGCTACACCTTC. Encoded protein: CASSGTTGIEGYTF. The rearrangement links TRBV19 to TRBJ1-2, with D possibly matching TRBD1 (6 bases). Germline CDR1 LNHDA, CDR2 SQIVND (reference sequence). Between the trimmed V and J ends, which lost 5 bases and 8 bases, there was a span of 18 bases. This CDR3 is 14 amino acids long.

The chain carries TRBV11-2 and TRBJ2-6; the D gene could be TRBD1 or TRBD2 (5 bases each). The CDR3 has 16 amino acids. Germline V gene lookup returns CDR1 SGHAT and CDR2 FQNNGV. Trimming took off 5 bases at V and 1 base at J, with 12 bases between the two ends. This chain's CDR3 is CASSPSGGSGANVLTF. For the CDR3, the DNA is TGTGCCAGCAGCCCCAGTGGGGGTTCTGGGGCCAACGTCCTGACTTTC.

The chain combines TRBV7-2 with TRBJ2-1; D perhaps matches TRBD2 (6 bases). This CDR3 region has 14 residues. CDR1 is SGHTA, CDR2 FQGNSA, per germline. V dropped 4 bases and J dropped 7 bases, with 14 bases sitting between them. For the CDR3, the DNA is TGTGCCAGCAGCTCCGGGACTGGGCTGAATGAGCAGTTCTTC. Translation: CASSSGTGLNEQFF. Looking up the rest from reference TRBV7-2 and TRBJ2-1 gives the full variable domain: GAGVSQSPSNKVTEKGKDVELRCDPISGHTALYWYRQSLGQGLEFLIYFQGNSAPDKSGLPSDRFSAERTGGSVSTLTIQRTQQEDSAVYLCASSSGTGLNEQFFGPGTRLTVL.

The rearrangement joins TRBV2 to TRBJ2-7; no clear D. This CDR3 has 11 residues. V lost 4 bases, J lost 2 bases, and 3 bases lay in between. The germline V gene encodes CDR1 SNHLY and CDR2 FYNNEI. The CDR3 DNA follows: TGTGCCAGCAGTGCAGCCTACGAGCAGTACTTC. It yields the protein CASSAAYEQYF.

As concerns this clone: The same CDR3 arises from other DNA sequences in this sample as well. This chain connects TRBV5-1 to TRBJ1-5; tentative D call: TRBD1 (6 bases). The CDR3 is 15 amino acids. Between the trimmed V and J ends, which lost 0 bases and 2 bases, there was a span of 9 bases. Germline values: CDR1 SGHRS, CDR2 YFSETQ. CDR3 residues: CASSLEAGGNQPQHF. Here the CDR3 DNA reads TGCGCCAGCAGCTTGGAGGCAGGGGGCAATCAGCCCCAGCATTTT.

The chain employs TRBV12-5 and TRBJ1-1; a weak D match, TRBD1 (6 bases). The CDR3 extends over 15 amino acids. The V gene's germline CDR1 is LGHNT and CDR2 FRNRAP. Trimming cost V 6 bases and J 1 base, with 15 bases left between them. CDR3 nucleotides: TGTGCTAGTGGCCCCCAGGGGTTAGCGAACACTGAAGCTTTCTTT. Encoded protein: CASGPQGLANTEAFF.

This clone was detected only once. The chain combines TRBV6-6 with TRBJ2-1; the match to TRBD2 covers 8 bases. This CDR3 has 15 amino acids. Germline V gene sequence: CDR1 MNHNY, CDR2 SVGAGI (reference sequence). Losses at the gene ends were 6 bases for V and 7 bases for J; bases not matched to a gene: 11. The CDR3 DNA reads TGTGCCAGCAGCCCTTCTAGCGGGCTCGTTAATGAGCAGTTCTTC. It encodes CASSPSSGLVNEQFF.

The chain joins TRBV4-1 to TRBJ1-5, with 9 nucleotides matching TRBD1. Germline trimming cut 0 bases from V and 3 bases from J; bases unmatched to any gene: 3. The germline CDR1 and CDR2 sequences are MGHRA and YSYEKL. The CDR3 loop spans 16 amino acids. CDR3 DNA: TGCGCCAGCAGCCAAGAAGGGGACAGGGCCAATCAGCCCCAGCATTTT. Translating it yields CASSQEGDRANQPQHF.

This clone showed up just a few times. The genes are TRBV6-5 and TRBJ1-4; D gene ambiguous. Germline V gene lookup returns CDR1 MNHEY and CDR2 SVGAGI. The CDR3 consists of 12 residues. V lost 6 bases, J lost 5 bases, and 7 bases lay in between. CDR3: CASRQRNEKLFF. The CDR3 nucleotides read TGTGCCAGCAGGCAGCGAAATGAAAAACTGTTTTTT.

The V and J genes are TRBV14 and TRBJ2-2; D ambiguous. The germline CDR1 and CDR2 sequences are SGHDN and FVKESK. The CDR3 sequence is 13 residues long. Trimming removed 2 bases from V and 7 bases from J, with 8 bases in between. The CDR3 DNA sequence: TGTGCCAGCAGCCAAATCCGGAGCGGGGAGCTGTTTTTT. Amino acid sequence: CASSQIRSGELFF. Together with reference TRBV14 and TRBJ2-2, the CDR3 gives the full variable domain: EAGVTQFPSHSVIEKGQTVTLRCDPISGHDNLYWYRRVMGKEIKFLLHFVKESKQDESGMPNNRFLAERTGGTYSTLKVQPAELEDSGVYFCASSQIRSGELFFGEGSRLTVL.

The genes are TRBV5-8 and TRBJ1-1, with a tentative D call TRBD1 (5 bases). V lost 0 bases and J lost 3, with 12 bases in between. The CDR3 extends over 15 amino acids. Germline V gene lookup returns CDR1 SGHTS and CDR2 YDEGEE. CDR3 region: CASSLEGKRYTEAFF. The CDR3 bases are TGTGCCAGCAGCTTGGAGGGGAAGAGGTACACTGAAGCTTTCTTT.

A few counts support this clone. This chain joins TRBV6-1 and TRBJ1-5, with D hard to call. Germline V lookup: CDR1 MNHNS, CDR2 SASEGT. The CDR3 covers 15 residues. V shed 10 bases and J shed 0 bases, with 16 bases lying between them. CDR3 sequence: CAIAGITNSNQPQHF. CDR3 coding DNA: TGTGCCATCGCCGGGATTACTAATAGCAATCAGCCCCAGCATTTT.

The chain couples TRBV5-1 to TRBJ2-2; weak D call: TRBD2 (5 bases). In germline, CDR1 is SGHRS, CDR2 YFSETQ. The V end was cut by 1 base, the J end by 5 bases, with 12 bases between. CDR3 length: 15 amino acids. As DNA, the CDR3 is TGCGCCAGCAGCTTGAACTTCCCGGGGACCGGGGAGCTGTTTTTT. Translation gives CASSLNFPGTGELFF.

This chain connects TRBV12-2 to TRBJ1-4. TRBV12-2 is a pseudogene segment. This CDR3 is built from 16 residues. CDR3 sequence reads: CASRLRGGQTNEKLFF. The CDR3 region has the DNA TGTGCAAGTCGCTTACGCGGGGGGCAAACTAATGAAAAACTGTTTTTT.

This clone appeared once. The V call is TRBV28, the J call TRBJ2-5; D gene ambiguous. The CDR3 contains 12 residues. Germline V gene lookup returns CDR1 MDHEN and CDR2 SYDVKM. The ends were cut back, 1 base at V and 6 bases at J, with 6 bases in the middle. The DNA of the CDR3 is TGTGCCAGCAGTTTATTAGGGCAGACCCAGTACTTC. Amino acids: CASSLLGQTQYF.

The chain employs TRBV10-3 and TRBJ2-3; 8 nucleotides align to TRBD2. CDR3 length: 18 residues. The V gene's germline CDR1 is ENHRY and CDR2 SYGVKD. Unmatched junction bases numbered 11, after V lost 0 bases and J lost 3 bases. In DNA form, the CDR3 reads TGTGCCATCAGTGAGTCTAAAGGGACATCGGGGGGGACAGATACGCAGTATTTT. Protein product: CAISESKGTSGGTDTQYF.

This clone appeared a single time. V is TRBV7-2 and J is TRBJ2-7, with 8 positions matching TRBD1. Trimming cost V 1 base and J 5 bases; bases outside gene matches: 4. The CDR3 has 14 residues. CDR1 is SGHTA, CDR2 FQGNSA, per germline. CDR3 protein: CASSLGGQGHEQYF. The CDR3, as DNA: TGTGCCAGCAGCTTAGGTGGACAGGGCCACGAGCAGTACTTC. Looking up the rest from reference TRBV7-2 and TRBJ2-7 gives the full variable domain: GAGVSQSPSNKVTEKGKDVELRCDPISGHTALYWYRQSLGQGLEFLIYFQGNSAPDKSGLPSDRFSAERTGGSVSTLTIQRTQQEDSAVYLCASSLGGQGHEQYFGPGTRLTVT.

The chain combines TRBV28 with TRBJ2-7; 9 bases match TRBD1. The junction had 5 bases not matched to a gene; V was cut back by 5 bases and J by 3 bases. The CDR3 extends over 14 amino acids. In germline, CDR1 is MDHEN, CDR2 SYDVKM. DNA of the CDR3: TGTGCCAGCAGTACCGGACAGGGGCGCTACGAGCAGTACTTC. Amino acids: CASSTGQGRYEQYF.